The 15 T cell receptor beta chains reported below all come from one sample, sequenced in a study of blood T cell repertoires in COVID-19. Sequencing was performed with immunoSEQ multiplex PCR; in TCRdb, only in-frame clones are kept and a portion is missing. The sample has around 260,000 clones, 70% to 90% seen once. The sample was PBMCs or T cells enriched from blood (not recorded which). These receptor sequences come from a woman aged 25-40 years who had recovered from COVID-19.

V is TRBV29-1 and J is TRBJ2-7; 8 bases line up with TRBD1. The CDR3 contains 16 residues. Losses at the gene ends were 7 bases for V and 3 bases for J; bases not matched to a gene: 17. Germline V CDR1 and CDR2: SQVTM, ANQGSEA. CDR3: CSAFNGQGVGSYEQYF. In DNA, the CDR3 is TGCAGCGCATTCAACGGACAGGGAGTTGGAAGCTACGAGCAGTACTTC.

This clone was observed a handful of times. This chain joins TRBV15 and TRBJ1-6; unclear D gene. Germline values: CDR1 LNHNV, CDR2 YYDKDF (reference sequence). This CDR3 region has 13 residues. The V end lost 1 base, the J end lost 10 bases, and 8 bases lay between the germline ends. CDR3 region: CATSRGAGSPLHF. DNA of the CDR3: TGTGCCACCAGCAGAGGGGCAGGATCACCCCTCCACTTT. The full variable domain, completed using reference TRBV15 and TRBJ1-6, is DAMVIQNPRYQVTQFGKPVTLSCSQTLNHNVMYWYQQKSSQAPKLLFHYYDKDFNNEADTPDNFQSRRPNTSFCFLDIRSPGLGDTAMYLCATSRGAGSPLHFGNGTRLTVT.

The DNA for the CDR3 is TGTGCCAGCAATTCCGACAGATCCTATGGCTACACCTTC. It specifies CASNSDRSYGYTF. The chain employs TRBV28 and TRBJ1-2; D possibly corresponds to TRBD1 (5 bases). This CDR3 has 13 residues. CDR1 and CDR2 (germline): MDHEN, SYDVKM. V lost 7 bases to trimming and J lost 4 bases, with 13 bases between them.

DNA of the CDR3: TGTGCCAGCAGCTTAGCCGTGACAGGCGGCCTGGGGGAAAAACTGTTTTTT. Translation gives CASSLAVTGGLGEKLFF. The chain joins TRBV7-9 to TRBJ1-4, with D maybe TRBD1 (6 bases). Per germline, CDR1 SEHNR and CDR2 FQNEAQ (reference sequence). V was cut by 0 bases and J by 8 bases, with 19 bases left in between. The CDR3 extends over 17 amino acids.

Comment on this clone: This CDR3 fails to terminate in the conserved phenylalanine or tryptophan, so it likely reflects a read error. It is unclear where the CDR3 begins or ends on the DNA, so no DNA is shown, and the CDR3 is as TCRdb lists it. The V and J genes are TRBV28 and TRBJ1-4; TRBD1 reflects the table's D call only, with no check against the DNA. The CDR3 length equals 11 residues, ends included. CDR1 is MDHEN, CDR2 SYDVKM, per germline. The CDR3 spells CASYTQGDSEG.

The genes are TRBV7-9 and TRBJ2-3, with D possibly being TRBD2 (5 bases). The CDR3 length is 15 residues. Per the germline V gene, CDR1 is SEHNR and CDR2 is FQNEAQ (reference sequence). Between the trimmed V and J ends, which lost 4 bases and 9 bases, there was a span of 20 bases. CDR3 nucleotides: TGTGCCAGCAGCTCGGACGGACTTGTCTTAAACACGCAGTATTTT. It specifies CASSSDGLVLNTQYF.

The gene calls are TRBV7-9 and TRBJ1-2, with 8 bases lining up with TRBD1. The germline V gene has CDR1 SEHNR and CDR2 FQNEAQ (reference sequence). CDR3 length: 13 amino acids. Trimming at V came to 6 bases and at J to 5 bases, leaving 5 bases not matched to a gene. CDR3 sequence reads: CASSPGGTYGYTF. The CDR3 DNA follows: TGTGCCAGCAGTCCAGGGGGCACTTATGGCTACACCTTC. Full variable domain (remainder filled in from reference TRBV7-9 and TRBJ1-2): DTGVSQNPRHKITKRGQNVTFRCDPISEHNRLYWYRQTLGQGPEFLTYFQNEAQLEKSRLLSDRFSAERPKGSFSTLEIQRTEQGDSAMYLCASSPGGTYGYTFGSGTRLTVV.

V is TRBV19 and J is TRBJ2-3; 8 bases agree with TRBD2. After removal of 4 bases from V and 5 bases from J, the junction contained 11 bases not matched to a gene. Germline CDR1 reads LNHDA; CDR2 reads SQIVND (reference sequence). This CDR3 contains 16 residues. CDR3 DNA sequence: TGTGCCAGTAGTAGGTTAGCGGGAAACGGGGAAGATACGCAGTATTTT. Its protein product is CASSRLAGNGEDTQYF.

The chain recombines TRBV7-2 with TRBJ2-1; D is perhaps TRBD2 (6 bases). The CDR3 sequence is 15 residues long. Deletions cut 4 bases from V and 9 bases from J, with 19 bases between. Germline V gene data show CDR1 as SGHTA and CDR2 as FQGNSA. The CDR3 reads CASSYSGPTGGEQFF. The DNA of the CDR3 is TGTGCCAGCAGCTATAGCGGCCCCACAGGAGGTGAGCAGTTCTTC.

As for this clone: This sample also contains other DNA sequences that code for the same CDR3. The DNA for the CDR3 is TGTGCCAGCAGCGGCGACAGCTACGAGCAGTACTTC. This sequence encodes CASSGDSYEQYF. The chain recombines TRBV9 with TRBJ2-7, with D perhaps TRBD1 (5 bases). Germline assignment: CDR1 SGDLS and CDR2 YYNGEE. The CDR3 length is 12 residues. Trimming shortened V by 3 bases and J by 3 bases, and 7 bases separated the two germline ends.

V and J are TRBV2 and TRBJ1-1; D call uncertain. This CDR3 comprises 15 residues. The V and J ends lost 6 bases and 5 bases respectively, with 19 bases between them. Germline CDR1 SNHLY, CDR2 FYNNEI. In DNA, the CDR3 is TGTGCCAGCAGCCTCGGAAGAGGTGAGAGAACTGAAGCTTTCTTT. It encodes CASSLGRGERTEAFF. The variable domain in full, completed from reference TRBV2 and TRBJ1-1, reads EPEVTQTPSHQVTQMGQEVILRCVPISNHLYFYWYRQILGQKVEFLVSFYNNEISEKSEIFDDQFSVERPDGSNFTLKIRSTKLEDSAMYFCASSLGRGERTEAFFGQGTRLTVV.

The rearrangement uses TRBV15 and TRBJ1-2; possibly TRBD1 for D (6 bases). The germline V gene has CDR1 LNHNV and CDR2 YYDKDF (reference sequence). V lost 5 bases to trimming and J lost 3 bases, with 19 bases between them. This CDR3 spans 16 amino acids. DNA for the CDR3: TGTGCCACCAGCGGGGGGGGCGGATGGGGGGACTATGGCTACACCTTC. Its protein product is CATSGGGGWGDYGYTF.

This chain joins TRBV28 and TRBJ1-5, with a possible D match to TRBD1 (5 bases). V lost 3 bases and J 3 bases, leaving 18 bases between the germline ends. Germline CDR1 MDHEN, CDR2 SYDVKM. CDR3 size: 17 residues. The CDR3 loop is CASSFSFRGHTNQPQHF. The CDR3, as DNA: TGTGCCAGCAGTTTTTCCTTTCGAGGACACACCAATCAGCCCCAGCATTTT.

This chain uses TRBV6-6 with TRBJ1-2; no reliable D call. Deletions cut 6 bases from V and 3 bases from J, with 14 bases between. Germline lookup yields CDR1 MNHNY and CDR2 SVGAGI (reference sequence). The CDR3 runs to 14 residues. This CDR3 reads CASRGMESDYGYTF. The CDR3 region has the DNA TGTGCCAGCAGGGGTATGGAGTCGGACTATGGCTACACCTTC.

V and J are TRBV27 and TRBJ1-6, with D unresolved. V gave up 2 bases and J gave up 0 bases, with 8 bases separating them. The length of the CDR3 is 16 residues. From germline, CDR1 is MNHEY and CDR2 SMNVEV (reference sequence). CDR3 amino acids: CASSLSPSSYNSPLHF. DNA of the CDR3: TGTGCCAGCAGTTTAAGTCCGAGCTCCTATAATTCACCCCTCCACTTT.